This TCR beta chain came from a study of T cell responses to AZD1222 COVID-19 vaccine. V was clipped by 5 bases and J by 0 bases, with 13 bases between them. CDR1 and CDR2 (germline): MNHEY, SMNVEV (reference sequence). The CDR3 is 15 amino acids. Clones were read by immunoSEQ multiplex PCR, and TCRdb kept only the in-frame ones, dropping some. The sample shows roughly 110,000 clones, 85% to 95% of them seen only once. The specimen was peripheral blood, collected 28 days after the second AZD1222 dose. The clonotype originates from an adult who received the AZD1222 COVID-19 vaccine. The chain carries TRBV27 and TRBJ1-2, with D uncertain. CDR3 sequence (DNA): TGTGCCAGCAGTGCCTACAACCAGGCTAACTATGGCTACACCTTC. Protein product: CASSAYNQANYGYTF.